This T cell receptor beta chain was retrieved from a study of blood T cell repertoires in COVID-19. Data came from immunoSEQ multiplex PCR; TCRdb stores just in-frame clones and leaves some out. The sample lists approximately 220,000 clones; 65% to 90% were seen once. Germline lookup yields CDR1 SEHNR and CDR2 FQNEAQ (reference sequence). After removal of 3 bases from V and 2 bases from J, the junction contained 9 bases not matched to a gene. CDR3 size: 16 residues. This TCR was sampled from a middle-aged woman with acute COVID-19. The chain couples TRBV7-9 to TRBJ2-7, with 8 bases identical to TRBD1. Sequencing was done on a sample of PBMCs or T cells enriched from blood (not recorded which). CDR3 nucleotide sequence: TGTGCCAGCAGCTTGGGGTGGGGACAGGTAGCCTACGAGCAGTACTTC. It encodes CASSLGWGQVAYEQYF. Variable domain in full (rest from reference TRBV7-9 and TRBJ2-7): DTGVSQNPRHKITKRGQNVTFRCDPISEHNRLYWYRQTLGQGPEFLTYFQNEAQLEKSRLLSDRFSAERPKGSFSTLEIQRTEQGDSAMYLCASSLGWGQVAYEQYFGPGTRLTVT.